This T cell receptor (beta chain) was documented in a study of cytomegalovirus exposure and HLA in healthy donors. Per the germline V gene, CDR1 is SGHTA and CDR2 is FQGTGA. The CDR3 is made up of 17 amino acids. V shed 2 bases and J 1 base; nucleotides not matched to a gene: 5. PCR was performed using 60 Vbeta and 13 Jbeta primers. The table came from immunoSEQ multiplex PCR; TCRdb's copy has only in-frame clones and leaves some out. The sample lists 49,000 or so clones, around 80% seen once, with about 2.5% in the top ten. The sequence was collected from a boy younger than 18 in good health and CMV-seropositive. Sequenced input: PBMCs. This rearrangement joins TRBV7-3 to TRBJ2-2; TRBD2 matches at 9 bases. In DNA, the CDR3 is TGTGCCAGCAGCTTATGGGCTAGCGGGGAGAACACCGGGGAGCTGTTTTTT. This sequence encodes CASSLWASGENTGELFF. Full variable domain (outside the CDR3, taken from reference TRBV7-3 and TRBJ2-2): GAGVSQTPSNKVTEKGKYVELRCDPISGHTALYWYRQSLGQGPEFLIYFQGTGAADDSGLPNDRFFAVRPEGSVSTLKIQRTERGDSAVYLCASSLWASGENTGELFFGEGSRLTVL.